This TCR beta chain was sequenced in a study of CD8 T cells in Susac syndrome. Turning to the study itself: Each patient with Susac syndrome, at the time of blood draw, was therapy-naive, on corticosteroids, or on intravenous immunoglobulin alone. Study-wide results and caveats: As the study acknowledged, the number of individuals who were part of its TCR sequencing and HLA analysis was relatively small.

Reverse transcription of roughly 0.45 to 1 ug RNA used random hexamers. TCRdb recomputed calls from the immunoSEQ multiplex PCR reads with MiXCR, one row per CDR3 protein. The sample records about 180,000 distinct CDR3 sequences, around 94% being singletons. Sequencing of TCR beta, carried out with a high-throughput approach, was applied to CD8+ and CD4+ T cells from the blood. About this clonotype: As yet, its antigen is unknown.

The V end lost 3 bases, the J end lost 3 bases, and 15 bases lay between the germline ends. The CDR3 length is 15 residues. Germline CDR1 DFQATT, CDR2 SNEGSKA (reference sequence). The sequenced sample was CD4+ T cells from PBMCs. The receptor's source is a human donor with Susac syndrome. The V and J genes are TRBV20-1 and TRBJ2-1; D is tentatively TRBD1 or TRBD2 (5 bases each). CDR3 sequence reads: CSARRVGAIYNEQFF. For the CDR3, the DNA is TGCAGTGCTAGGAGGGTTGGGGCTATCTACAATGAGCAGTTCTTC.